This paragraph reports one TCR beta chain. This CDR3 spans 15 amino acids. V shed 4 bases and J shed 5 bases, with 19 bases lying between them. CDR1 and CDR2 from the germline V gene are SGHRS and YFSETQ. Profiling relied on immunoSEQ multiplex PCR, and the TCRdb table lists in-frame clones only, not all of them. Among approximately 31,000 clones, about 86% were seen once, and the ten largest hold more than 20%. The sample is drawn from a study of sequential checkpoint blockade in melanoma. Whole-study context: Patients were randomized 1:1 to nivolumab-then-ipilimumab or ipilimumab-then-nivolumab first-line. Maintenance nivolumab came after either treatment sequence.

Treatment reported: randomized to nivolumab then ipilimumab (arm A) or the reverse (arm B). None of the patients previously received DNA-damaging chemotherapy. PBMC sorting kept live CD3+CD8+ cells without CD19 or CD56. The sample consisted of CD8+ T cells sorted from blood (inferred from file names), taken from a patient given nivolumab and ipilimumab in sequence. The sequence was collected from a human donor with melanoma. The rearrangement links TRBV5-1 to TRBJ2-7; maybe TRBD1 (6 bases). The CDR3, as DNA: TGCGCCAGCAGCATAAGGCACCGGGACATCGACGAGCAGTACTTC. Residues: CASSIRHRDIDEQYF.